The present TCR beta chain was sequenced within a study of T cell responses to AZD1222 COVID-19 vaccine. General observations from the study: Donors were chiefly white British, with a greater number of females, and clonal diversity was perhaps underestimated. Of the AZD1222 recipients, only 5 to 7 were seropositive at baseline. Nearly half of spike-specific TCRs reportedly target variant regions that are unmutated in the B.1.351 and B.1.1.7 variants. Every sample of the repertoires postdated the peak T cell response.

This CDR3 contains 15 residues. Germline V gene lookup returns CDR1 LNHNV and CDR2 YYDKDF (reference sequence). Trimming took 1 base from V and 8 from J; bases not matched to a gene: 7. As concerns this clone: Its specificity is unknown.

Assay: immunoSEQ multiplex PCR; the TCRdb copy retains only in-frame clones and omits some. Of 60,000 to 100,000 clones listed, around 87% were seen once; the top ten hold about 22%. The chain joins TRBV15 to TRBJ2-1, with 8 bases fitting TRBD2. The sequence came from an adult in good health. Material: peripheral blood, obtained on day 0 of AZD1222 vaccination. CDR3 sequence: CATSRGYGRGYEQFF. In nucleotides, the CDR3 is TGTGCCACCAGCAGAGGATACGGGAGGGGCTATGAGCAGTTCTTC.